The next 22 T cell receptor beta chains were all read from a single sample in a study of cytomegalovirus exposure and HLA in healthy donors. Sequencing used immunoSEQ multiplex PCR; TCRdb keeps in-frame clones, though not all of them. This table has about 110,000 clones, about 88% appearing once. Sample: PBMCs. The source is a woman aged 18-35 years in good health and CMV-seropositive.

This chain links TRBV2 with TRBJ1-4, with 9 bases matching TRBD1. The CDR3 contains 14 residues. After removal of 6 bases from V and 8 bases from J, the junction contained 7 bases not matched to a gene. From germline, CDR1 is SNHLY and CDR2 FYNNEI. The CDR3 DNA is TGTGCCAGCAGCCGGGACAGGGCGGACGAAAAACTGTTTTTT. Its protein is CASSRDRADEKLFF.

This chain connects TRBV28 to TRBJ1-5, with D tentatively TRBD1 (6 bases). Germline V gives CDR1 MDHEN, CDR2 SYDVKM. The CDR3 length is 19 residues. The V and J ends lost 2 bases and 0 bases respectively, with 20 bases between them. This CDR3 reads CASSLGGLTGFYSNQPQHF. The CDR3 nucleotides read TGTGCCAGCAGTTTAGGGGGCCTTACAGGATTCTATAGCAATCAGCCCCAGCATTTT. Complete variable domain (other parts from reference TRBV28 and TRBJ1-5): DVKVTQSSRYLVKRTGEKVFLECVQDMDHENMFWYRQDPGLGLRLIYFSYDVKMKEKGDIPEGYSVSREKKERFSLILESASTNQTSMYLCASSLGGLTGFYSNQPQHFGDGTRLSIL.

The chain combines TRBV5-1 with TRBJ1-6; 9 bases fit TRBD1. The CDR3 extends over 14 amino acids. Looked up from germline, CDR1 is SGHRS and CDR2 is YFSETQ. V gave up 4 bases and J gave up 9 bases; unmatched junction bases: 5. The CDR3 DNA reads TGCGCCAGCAGCCCACAGGGGGCGCGTTCACCCCTCCACTTT. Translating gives CASSPQGARSPLHF. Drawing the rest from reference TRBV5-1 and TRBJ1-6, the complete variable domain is KAGVTQTPRYLIKTRGQQVTLSCSPISGHRSVSWYQQTPGQGLQFLFEYFSETQRNKGNFPGRFSGRQFSNSRSEMNVSTLELGDSALYLCASSPQGARSPLHFGNGTRLTVT.

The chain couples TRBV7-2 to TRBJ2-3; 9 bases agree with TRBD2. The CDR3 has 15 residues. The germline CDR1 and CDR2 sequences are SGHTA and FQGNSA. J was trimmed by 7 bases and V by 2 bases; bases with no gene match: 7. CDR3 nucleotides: TGTGCCAGCAGCTTATGGCCGCGGGGGGGCTATACGCAGTATTTT. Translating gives CASSLWPRGGYTQYF.

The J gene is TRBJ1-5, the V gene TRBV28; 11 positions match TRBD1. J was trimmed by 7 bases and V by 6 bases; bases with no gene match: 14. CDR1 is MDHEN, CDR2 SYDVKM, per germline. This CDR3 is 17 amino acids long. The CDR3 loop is CASRPISGTGGQQPQHF. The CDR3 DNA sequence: TGTGCCAGCAGGCCTATCTCCGGGACAGGGGGTCAACAGCCCCAGCATTTT.

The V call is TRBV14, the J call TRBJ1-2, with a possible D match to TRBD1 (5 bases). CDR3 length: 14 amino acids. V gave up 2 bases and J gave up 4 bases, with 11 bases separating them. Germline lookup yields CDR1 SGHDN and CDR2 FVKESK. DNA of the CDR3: TGTGCCAGCAGCCAAACGACAGCCTCCTATGGCTACACCTTC. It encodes CASSQTTASYGYTF.

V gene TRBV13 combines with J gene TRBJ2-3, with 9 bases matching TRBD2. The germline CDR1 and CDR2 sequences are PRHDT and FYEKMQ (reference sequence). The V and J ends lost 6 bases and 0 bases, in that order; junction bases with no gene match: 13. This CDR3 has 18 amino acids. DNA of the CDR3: TGTGCCAGCAGTTCTCCGCATCGGACTAGCGCTAGCACAGATACGCAGTATTTT. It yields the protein CASSSPHRTSASTDTQYF.

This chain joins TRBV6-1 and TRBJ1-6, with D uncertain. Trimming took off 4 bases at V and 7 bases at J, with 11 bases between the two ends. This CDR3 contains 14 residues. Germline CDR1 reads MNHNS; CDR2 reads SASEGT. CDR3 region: CASSARWANSPLHF. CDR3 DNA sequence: TGTGCCAGCAGTGCCCGTTGGGCCAATTCACCCCTCCACTTT.

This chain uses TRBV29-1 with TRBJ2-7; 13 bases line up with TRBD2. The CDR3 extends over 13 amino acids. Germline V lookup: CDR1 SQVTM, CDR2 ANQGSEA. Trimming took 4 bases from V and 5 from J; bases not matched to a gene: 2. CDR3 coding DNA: TGCAGCGTTGTGGGACTAGCGGGGAACGAGCAGTACTTC. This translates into CSVVGLAGNEQYF.

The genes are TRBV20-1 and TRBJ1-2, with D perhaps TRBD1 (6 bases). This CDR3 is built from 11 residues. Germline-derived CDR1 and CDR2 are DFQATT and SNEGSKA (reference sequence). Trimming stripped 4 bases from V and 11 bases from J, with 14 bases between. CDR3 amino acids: CSAKHIRGYTF. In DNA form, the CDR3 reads TGCAGTGCTAAACATATCAGGGGATACACCTTC.

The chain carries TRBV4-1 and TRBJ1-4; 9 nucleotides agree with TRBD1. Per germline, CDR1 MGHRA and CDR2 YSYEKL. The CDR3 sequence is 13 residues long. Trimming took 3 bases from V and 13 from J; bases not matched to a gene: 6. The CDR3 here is CASSQIRDRALFF. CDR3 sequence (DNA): TGCGCCAGCAGCCAGATCCGGGACAGGGCACTGTTTTTT.

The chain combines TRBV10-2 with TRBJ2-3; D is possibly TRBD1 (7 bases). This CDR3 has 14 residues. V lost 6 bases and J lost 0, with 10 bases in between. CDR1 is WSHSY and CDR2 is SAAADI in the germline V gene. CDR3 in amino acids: CASRTGTSTDTQYF. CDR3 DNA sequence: TGCGCCAGCAGGACAGGGACTAGCACAGATACGCAGTATTTT.

CDR3 nucleotide sequence: TGTGCCAGCAGCTTCGGTGATTCCTACGAGCAGTACTTC. The encoded protein is CASSFGDSYEQYF. The V gene is TRBV7-8, the J gene TRBJ2-7; D not resolved. The V end lost 3 bases, the J end lost 1 base, and 7 bases lay between the germline ends. The CDR3 has 13 residues. Germline-derived CDR1 and CDR2 are SGHVS and FQNEAQ. The complete variable domain, with remaining parts taken from reference TRBV7-8 and TRBJ2-7, reads GAGVSQSPRYKVAKRGQDVALRCDPISGHVSLFWYQQALGQGPEFLTYFQNEAQLDKSGLPSDRFFAERPEGSVSTLKIQRTQQEDSAVYLCASSFGDSYEQYFGPGTRLTVT.

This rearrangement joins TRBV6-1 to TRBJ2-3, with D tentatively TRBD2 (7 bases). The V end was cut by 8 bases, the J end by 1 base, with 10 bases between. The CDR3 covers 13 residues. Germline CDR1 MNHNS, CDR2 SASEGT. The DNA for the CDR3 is TGTGCCAGCGGGGGGGCGGGCACAGATACGCAGTATTTT. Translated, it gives CASGGAGTDTQYF.

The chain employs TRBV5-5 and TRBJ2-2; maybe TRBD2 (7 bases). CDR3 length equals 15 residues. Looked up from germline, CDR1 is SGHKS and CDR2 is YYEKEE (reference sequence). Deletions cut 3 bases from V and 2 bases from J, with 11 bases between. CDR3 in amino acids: CASSSAGANTGELFF. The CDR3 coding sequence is TGTGCCAGCAGCTCGGCGGGGGCCAACACCGGGGAGCTGTTTTTT.

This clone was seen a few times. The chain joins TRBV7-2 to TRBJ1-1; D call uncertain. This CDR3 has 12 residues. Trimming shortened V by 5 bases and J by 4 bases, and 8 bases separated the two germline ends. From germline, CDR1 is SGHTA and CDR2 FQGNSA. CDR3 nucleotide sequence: TGTGCCAGCAGCCCCCCCCGCACTGAAGCTTTCTTT. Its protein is CASSPPRTEAFF. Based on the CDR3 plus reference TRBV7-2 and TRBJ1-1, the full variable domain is GAGVSQSPSNKVTEKGKDVELRCDPISGHTALYWYRQSLGQGLEFLIYFQGNSAPDKSGLPSDRFSAERTGGSVSTLTIQRTQQEDSAVYLCASSPPRTEAFFGQGTRLTVV.

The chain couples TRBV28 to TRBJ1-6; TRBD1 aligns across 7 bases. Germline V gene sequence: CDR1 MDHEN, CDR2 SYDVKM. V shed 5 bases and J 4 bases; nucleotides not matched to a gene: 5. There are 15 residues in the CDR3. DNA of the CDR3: TGTGCCAGCAGTCCGACAGGGAGGTATAATTCACCCCTCCACTTT. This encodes CASSPTGRYNSPLHF. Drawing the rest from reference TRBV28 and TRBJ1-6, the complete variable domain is DVKVTQSSRYLVKRTGEKVFLECVQDMDHENMFWYRQDPGLGLRLIYFSYDVKMKEKGDIPEGYSVSREKKERFSLILESASTNQTSMYLCASSPTGRYNSPLHFGNGTRLTVT.

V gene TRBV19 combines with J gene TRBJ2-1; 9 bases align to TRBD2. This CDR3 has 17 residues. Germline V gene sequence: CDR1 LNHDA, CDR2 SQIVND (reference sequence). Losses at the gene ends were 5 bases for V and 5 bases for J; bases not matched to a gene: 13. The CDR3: CASSPFWRGGGDNEQFF. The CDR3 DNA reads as TGTGCCAGTAGTCCGTTTTGGCGGGGGGGCGGCGACAATGAGCAGTTCTTC.

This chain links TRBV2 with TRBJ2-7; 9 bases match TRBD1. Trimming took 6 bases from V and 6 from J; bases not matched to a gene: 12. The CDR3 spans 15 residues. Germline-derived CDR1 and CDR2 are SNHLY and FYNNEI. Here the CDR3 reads CASRRRDRDSGEQYV. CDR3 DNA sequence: TGTGCCAGCAGGAGGCGGGACAGGGATTCGGGCGAGCAGTACGTC.

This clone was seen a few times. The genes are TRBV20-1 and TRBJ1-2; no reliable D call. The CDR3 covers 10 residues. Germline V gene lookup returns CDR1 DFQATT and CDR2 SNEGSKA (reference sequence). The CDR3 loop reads CSAWYSGYTF. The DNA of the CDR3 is TGCAGCGCCTGGTACAGTGGCTACACCTTC.

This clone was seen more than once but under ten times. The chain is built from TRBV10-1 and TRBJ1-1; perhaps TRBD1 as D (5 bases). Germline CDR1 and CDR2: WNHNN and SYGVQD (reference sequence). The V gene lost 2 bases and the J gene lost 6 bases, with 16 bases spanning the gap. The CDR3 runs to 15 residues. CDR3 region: CASSELPGGRPEAFF. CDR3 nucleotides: TGCGCCAGCAGTGAGCTCCCCGGGGGACGGCCTGAAGCTTTCTTT.

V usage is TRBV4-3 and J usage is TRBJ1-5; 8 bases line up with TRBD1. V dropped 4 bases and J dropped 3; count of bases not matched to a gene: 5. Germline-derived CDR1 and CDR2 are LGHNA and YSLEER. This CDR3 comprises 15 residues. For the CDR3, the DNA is TGCGCCAGCAGCCCTGGGACAGGAGACAATCAGCCCCAGCATTTT. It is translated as CASSPGTGDNQPQHF.